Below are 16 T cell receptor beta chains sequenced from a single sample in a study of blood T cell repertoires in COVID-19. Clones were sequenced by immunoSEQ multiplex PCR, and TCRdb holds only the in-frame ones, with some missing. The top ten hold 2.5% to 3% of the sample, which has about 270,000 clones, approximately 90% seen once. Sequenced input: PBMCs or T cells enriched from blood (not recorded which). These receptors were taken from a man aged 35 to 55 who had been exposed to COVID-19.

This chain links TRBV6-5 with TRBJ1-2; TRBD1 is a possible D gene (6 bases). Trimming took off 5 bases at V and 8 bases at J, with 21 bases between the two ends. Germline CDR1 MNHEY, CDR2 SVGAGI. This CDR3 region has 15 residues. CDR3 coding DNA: TGTGCCAGCAGTCTCCTCCAGGTGGGGGCAGAAGGCTACACCTTC. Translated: CASSLLQVGAEGYTF.

The CDR3 nucleotides read TGTGCCAGCAGCCAAGCGGCGTACGGGGGAAGGGCCGGGGAGCTGTTTTTT. The encoded protein is CASSQAAYGGRAGELFF. The V call is TRBV4-2, the J call TRBJ2-2, with a possible D match to TRBD2 (6 bases). The V gene lost 1 base and the J gene lost 6 bases, with 18 bases spanning the gap. The CDR3 loop spans 17 amino acids. Germline values: CDR1 LGHNA, CDR2 YNFKEQ.

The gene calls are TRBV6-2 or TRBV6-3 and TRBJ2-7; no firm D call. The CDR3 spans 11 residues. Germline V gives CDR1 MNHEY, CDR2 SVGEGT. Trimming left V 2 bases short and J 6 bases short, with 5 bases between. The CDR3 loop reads CASSYGGEQYF. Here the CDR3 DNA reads TGTGCCAGCAGTTACGGCGGCGAGCAGTACTTC.

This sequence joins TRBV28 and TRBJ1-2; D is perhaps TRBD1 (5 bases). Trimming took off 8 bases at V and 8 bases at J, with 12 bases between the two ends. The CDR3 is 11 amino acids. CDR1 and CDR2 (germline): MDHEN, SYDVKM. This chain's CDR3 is CASGRDEGYTF. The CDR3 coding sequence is TGTGCCAGCGGGAGGGACGAAGGCTACACCTTC.

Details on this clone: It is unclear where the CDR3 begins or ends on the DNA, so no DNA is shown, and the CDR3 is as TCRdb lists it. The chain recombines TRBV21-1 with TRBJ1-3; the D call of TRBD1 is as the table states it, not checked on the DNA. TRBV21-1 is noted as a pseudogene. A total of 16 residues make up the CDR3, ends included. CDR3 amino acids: CASSFYRCNSGNTIYF.

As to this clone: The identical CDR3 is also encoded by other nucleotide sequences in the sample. Here the CDR3 DNA reads TGTGCCAGCAGTTTGACAGGGAACACTGAAGCTTTCTTT. This codes for CASSLTGNTEAFF. V usage is TRBV28 and J usage is TRBJ1-1, with D possibly being TRBD1 (6 bases). V lost 3 bases and J 1 base, leaving 6 bases between the germline ends. Germline-derived CDR1 and CDR2 are MDHEN and SYDVKM. The CDR3 totals 13 residues. The full variable domain, with the rest looked up from reference TRBV28 and TRBJ1-1, is DVKVTQSSRYLVKRTGEKVFLECVQDMDHENMFWYRQDPGLGLRLIYFSYDVKMKEKGDIPEGYSVSREKKERFSLILESASTNQTSMYLCASSLTGNTEAFFGQGTRLTVV.

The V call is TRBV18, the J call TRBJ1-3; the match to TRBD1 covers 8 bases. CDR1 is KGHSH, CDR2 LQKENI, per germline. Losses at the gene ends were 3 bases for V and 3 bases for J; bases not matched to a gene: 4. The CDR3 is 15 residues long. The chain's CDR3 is CASSPGTGFGNTIYF. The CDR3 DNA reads TGTGCCAGCTCACCCGGGACAGGTTTTGGAAACACCATATATTTT.

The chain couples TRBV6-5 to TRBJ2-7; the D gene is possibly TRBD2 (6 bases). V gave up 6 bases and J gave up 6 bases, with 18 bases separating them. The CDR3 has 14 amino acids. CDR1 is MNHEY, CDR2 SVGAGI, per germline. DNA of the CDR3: TGTGCCAGCAGCGGGGCGAGAGGAGGGTTCGAGCAGTACTTC. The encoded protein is CASSGARGGFEQYF.

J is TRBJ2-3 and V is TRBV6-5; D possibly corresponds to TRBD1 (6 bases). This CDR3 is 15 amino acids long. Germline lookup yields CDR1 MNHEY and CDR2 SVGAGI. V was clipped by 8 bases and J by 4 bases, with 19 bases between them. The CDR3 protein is CASGKTGLSADTQYF. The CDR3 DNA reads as TGTGCCAGCGGAAAAACAGGGCTATCGGCAGATACGCAGTATTTT.

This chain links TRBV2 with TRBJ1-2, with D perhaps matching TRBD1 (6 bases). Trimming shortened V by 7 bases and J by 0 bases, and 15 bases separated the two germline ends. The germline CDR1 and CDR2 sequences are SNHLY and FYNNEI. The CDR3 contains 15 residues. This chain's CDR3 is CASNPRDTANYGYTF. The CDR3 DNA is TGTGCCAGCAACCCCCGGGACACAGCTAACTATGGCTACACCTTC.

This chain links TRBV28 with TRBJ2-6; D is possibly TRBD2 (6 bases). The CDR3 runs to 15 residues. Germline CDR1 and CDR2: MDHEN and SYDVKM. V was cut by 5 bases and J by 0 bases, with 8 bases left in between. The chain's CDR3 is CASSAGFSGANVLTF. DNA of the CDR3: TGTGCCAGCAGTGCGGGGTTCTCTGGGGCCAACGTCCTGACTTTC.

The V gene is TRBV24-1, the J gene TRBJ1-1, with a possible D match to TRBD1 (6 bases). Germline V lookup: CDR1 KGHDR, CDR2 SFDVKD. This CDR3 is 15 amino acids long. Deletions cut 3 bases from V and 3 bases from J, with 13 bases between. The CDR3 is CATSDPRGGDTEAFF. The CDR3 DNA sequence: TGTGCCACCAGTGATCCCAGGGGAGGGGACACTGAAGCTTTCTTT.

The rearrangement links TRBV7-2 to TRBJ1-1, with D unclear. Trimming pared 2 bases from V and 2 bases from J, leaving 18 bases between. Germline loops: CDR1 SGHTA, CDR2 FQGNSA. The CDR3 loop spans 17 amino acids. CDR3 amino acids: CASSLPPGGGFNTEAFF. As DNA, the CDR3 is TGTGCCAGCAGCTTACCCCCGGGCGGAGGATTTAACACTGAAGCTTTCTTT.

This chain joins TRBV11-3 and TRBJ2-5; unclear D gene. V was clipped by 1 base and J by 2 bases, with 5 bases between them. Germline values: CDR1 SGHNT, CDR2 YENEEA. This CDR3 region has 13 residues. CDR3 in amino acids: CASSLVQQETQYF. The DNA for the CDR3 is TGTGCCAGCAGCTTAGTACAGCAAGAGACCCAGTACTTC.

For the CDR3, the DNA is TGTGCCACCAACCCCGGGGGTTCTACTGATGGAAACACCATATATTTT. Its translation is CATNPGGSTDGNTIYF. The genes are TRBV10-3 and TRBJ1-3; D is perhaps TRBD1 (5 bases). CDR1 is ENHRY, CDR2 SYGVKD, per germline. With 10 bases removed from V and 3 bases from J, the gap between germline ends came to 22 bases. This CDR3 is 16 amino acids long.

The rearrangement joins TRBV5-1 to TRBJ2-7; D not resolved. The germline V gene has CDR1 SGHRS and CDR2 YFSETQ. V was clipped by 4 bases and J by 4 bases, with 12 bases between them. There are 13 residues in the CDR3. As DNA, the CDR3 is TGCGCCAGCAGCCTAACGCCGAAATACGAGCAGTACTTC. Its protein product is CASSLTPKYEQYF. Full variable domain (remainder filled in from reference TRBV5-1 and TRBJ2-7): KAGVTQTPRYLIKTRGQQVTLSCSPISGHRSVSWYQQTPGQGLQFLFEYFSETQRNKGNFPGRFSGRQFSNSRSEMNVSTLELGDSALYLCASSLTPKYEQYFGPGTRLTVT.